One T cell receptor beta chain is described in this entry. Antigen unknown. The CDR3 consists of 15 residues. V shed 4 bases and J shed 2 bases, with 13 bases lying between them. Germline-derived CDR1 and CDR2 are MNHNY and SVGAGI (reference sequence). Investigators merged groups given second doses at roughly 4 or roughly 12 weeks. The sample originates from a study of T cell responses to AZD1222 COVID-19 vaccine. Whole-study findings and limits: It was only a handful of AZD1222 recipients who were seropositive at baseline. Only after the peak T cell response were repertoires sampled. Donors in the cohort were predominantly white British and more often female, and clonal diversity was possibly underestimated.

This table comes from immunoSEQ multiplex PCR, and its TCRdb copy is limited to in-frame clones, with some not included. This sample has approximately 130,000 clones, with 80% to 90% found just once. The chain links TRBV6-6 to TRBJ2-3; D uncertain. This receptor was taken from an adult who received the AZD1222 COVID-19 vaccine. Sample: peripheral blood, taken 28 days after the second AZD1222 dose. CDR3 residues: CASSLWAFITDTQYF. The CDR3, as DNA: TGTGCCAGCAGTTTGTGGGCATTTATCACAGATACGCAGTATTTT.